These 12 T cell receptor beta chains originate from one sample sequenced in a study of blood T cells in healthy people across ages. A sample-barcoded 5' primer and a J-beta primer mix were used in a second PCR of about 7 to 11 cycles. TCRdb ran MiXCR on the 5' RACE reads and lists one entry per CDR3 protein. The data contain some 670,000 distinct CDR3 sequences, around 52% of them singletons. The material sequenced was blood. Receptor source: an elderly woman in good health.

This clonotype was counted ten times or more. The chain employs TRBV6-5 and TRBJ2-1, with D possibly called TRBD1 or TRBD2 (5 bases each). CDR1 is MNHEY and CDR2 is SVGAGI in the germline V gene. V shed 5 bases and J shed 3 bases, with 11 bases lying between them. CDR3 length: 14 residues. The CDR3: CASSPGTNYNEQFF. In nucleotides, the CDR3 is TGTGCCAGCAGTCCCGGGACCAACTACAATGAGCAGTTCTTC.

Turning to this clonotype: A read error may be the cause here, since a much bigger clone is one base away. Here the CDR3 DNA reads TGCAGTGCCACCCTTGGAGAGGGCGGCTACACCTTC. Translating it yields CSATLGEGGYTF. The rearrangement links TRBV20-1 to TRBJ1-2, with no clear D. V was shortened by 6 bases and J by 8 bases, with 16 bases between the two germline ends. This CDR3 spans 12 amino acids. CDR1 and CDR2 from the germline V gene are DFQATT and SNEGSKA (reference sequence).

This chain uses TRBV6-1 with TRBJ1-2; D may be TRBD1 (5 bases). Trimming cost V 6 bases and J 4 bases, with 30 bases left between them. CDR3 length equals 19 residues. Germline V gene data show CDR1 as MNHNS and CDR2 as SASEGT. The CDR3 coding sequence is TGTGCCAGCAGCCCCAGTTGGCTCGAGATGATGACGAGGGGCTATGGCTACACCTTC. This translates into CASSPSWLEMMTRGYGYTF.

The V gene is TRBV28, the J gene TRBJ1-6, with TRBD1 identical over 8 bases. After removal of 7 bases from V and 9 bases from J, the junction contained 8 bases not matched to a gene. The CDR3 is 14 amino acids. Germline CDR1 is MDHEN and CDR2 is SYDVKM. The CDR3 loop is CASTLGTGSSPLHF. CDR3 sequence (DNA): TGTGCCAGCACCCTTGGGACAGGTTCTTCACCCCTCCACTTT.

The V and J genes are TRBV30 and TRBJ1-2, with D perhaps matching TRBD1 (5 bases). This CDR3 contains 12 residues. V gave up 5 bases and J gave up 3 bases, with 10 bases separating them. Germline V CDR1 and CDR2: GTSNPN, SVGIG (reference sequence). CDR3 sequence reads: CAWAGGYYGYTF. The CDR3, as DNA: TGTGCCTGGGCCGGGGGGTACTATGGCTACACCTTC.

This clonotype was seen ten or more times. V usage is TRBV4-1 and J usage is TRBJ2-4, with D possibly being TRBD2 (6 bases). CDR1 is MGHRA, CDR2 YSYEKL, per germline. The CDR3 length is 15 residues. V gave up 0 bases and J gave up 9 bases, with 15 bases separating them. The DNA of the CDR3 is TGCGCCAGCAGCCAAGATCCCGGGACGCGGGGCATTCAGTACTTC. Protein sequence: CASSQDPGTRGIQYF.

This CDR3 reads CASRPTGDGVNEQFF. CDR3 bases: TGTGCCAGCAGACCCACAGGGGATGGCGTCAATGAGCAGTTCTTC. This chain connects TRBV6-5 to TRBJ2-1; 7 bases are shared with TRBD1. V shed 6 bases and J 6 bases; nucleotides not matched to a gene: 11. Germline V CDR1 and CDR2: MNHEY, SVGAGI. The CDR3 totals 15 residues.

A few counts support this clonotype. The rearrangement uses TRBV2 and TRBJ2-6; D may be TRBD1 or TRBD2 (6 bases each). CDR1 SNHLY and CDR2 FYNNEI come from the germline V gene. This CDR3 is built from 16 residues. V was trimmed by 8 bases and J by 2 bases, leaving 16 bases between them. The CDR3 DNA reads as TGTGCCAGCGTAAGGTCGGGGGCTCCTGGGGCCAACGTCCTGACTTTC. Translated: CASVRSGAPGANVLTF.

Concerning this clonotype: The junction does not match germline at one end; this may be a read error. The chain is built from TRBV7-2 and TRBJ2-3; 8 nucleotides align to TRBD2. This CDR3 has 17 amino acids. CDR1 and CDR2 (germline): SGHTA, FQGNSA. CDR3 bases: TGTGCCAGCTGCTTAGCTCTTAGGGGACTAGGGACAGATACGCAGTATTTT. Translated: CASCLALRGLGTDTQYF.

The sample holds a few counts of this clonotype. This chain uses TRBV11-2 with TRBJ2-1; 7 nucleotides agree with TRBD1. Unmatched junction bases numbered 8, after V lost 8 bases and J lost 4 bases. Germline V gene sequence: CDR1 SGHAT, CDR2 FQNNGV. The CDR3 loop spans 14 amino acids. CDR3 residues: CASRVRDRYNEQFF. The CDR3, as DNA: TGTGCCAGCCGAGTCCGGGACAGATACAATGAGCAGTTCTTC.

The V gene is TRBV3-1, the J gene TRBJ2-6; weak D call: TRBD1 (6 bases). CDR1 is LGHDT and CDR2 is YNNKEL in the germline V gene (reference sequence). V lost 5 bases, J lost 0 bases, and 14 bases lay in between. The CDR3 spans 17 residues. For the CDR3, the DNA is TGTGCCAGCAGCTCGTACAGGGATCCCTCTGGGGCCAACGTCCTGACTTTC. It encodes CASSSYRDPSGANVLTF.

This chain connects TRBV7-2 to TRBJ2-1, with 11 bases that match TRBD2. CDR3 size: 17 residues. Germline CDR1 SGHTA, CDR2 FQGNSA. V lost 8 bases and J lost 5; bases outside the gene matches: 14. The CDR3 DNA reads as TGTGCCAGCTCCTCCCGGGGGTATAGCGGGGGGGACAATGAGCAGTTCTTC. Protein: CASSSRGYSGGDNEQFF. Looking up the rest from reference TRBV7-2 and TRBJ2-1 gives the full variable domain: GAGVSQSPSNKVTEKGKDVELRCDPISGHTALYWYRQSLGQGLEFLIYFQGNSAPDKSGLPSDRFSAERTGGSVSTLTIQRTQQEDSAVYLCASSSRGYSGGDNEQFFGPGTRLTVL.